The source of this T cell receptor (beta chain) is a study of T cells expressing NK-cell markers. TCRdb reprocessed the 5' RACE reads and keeps a single row for each CDR3 protein, giving no DNA. The sample yields about 430,000 distinct CDR3 sequences, of which the top ten take up almost 1.5%. Germline-derived CDR1 and CDR2 are SGHRS and YFSETQ. This CDR3 has 13 amino acids. The sequence came from a woman aged 45 to 65 in good health. Sequencing was carried out using blood T cells: a sorted CD56 or NKG2C T cell subset, CD4+ or CD8+ T cells, or bulk PBMC T cells (not recorded which). The chain uses TRBV5-1 and TRBJ2-7; the D call of TRBD2 rests on TCRdb alone, since no DNA is present to check it. The chain's CDR3 is CASSAVLAHEQYF.